This TCR beta chain was captured in a study of cytomegalovirus exposure and HLA in healthy donors. General observations from the study: A few V segments could not be told apart, such as TRBV6-2 and TRBV6-3, and were left out.

This CDR3 region has 15 residues. Germline CDR1 reads MDHEN; CDR2 reads SYDVKM. Between the trimmed V and J ends, which lost 7 bases and 4 bases, there was a span of 17 bases. To note about this clone: As yet, its antigen is unknown.

The PCR made use of 60 Vbeta and 13 Jbeta primers. This table comes from immunoSEQ multiplex PCR, and its TCRdb copy is limited to in-frame clones, with some not included. Among roughly 120,000 clones listed, 55% to 65% were seen once. This clonotype originated in a woman aged 25 to 45 in good health and CMV-seronegative. This chain links TRBV28 with TRBJ1-5, with TRBD1 as a possible D gene (5 bases). The sequenced sample was PBMCs. The CDR3 nucleotides read TGTGCCAGCACTCTGTCAAGGGGAGGAAATCAGCCCCAGCATTTT. It is translated as CASTLSRGGNQPQHF.